The T cell receptor (beta chain) described here comes from a study of cytomegalovirus exposure and HLA in healthy donors. Regarding the study as a whole: The tendency of first-cohort TCR clusters to co-occur in the 120 or so validation repertoires was identified by a subsequent analysis.

Some clones are missing from TCRdb's copy, which holds only in-frame ones; the method was immunoSEQ multiplex PCR. The sample shows roughly 130,000 clones, roughly nine tenths of them seen only once. On this clone: As yet, its antigen is unknown.

The CDR3 runs 15 residues. Germline loops: CDR1 SGDLS, CDR2 YYNGEE. V gave up 6 bases and J gave up 4 bases; unmatched junction bases: 11. The 120-subject validation cohort, separate from the approximately 660-subject first cohort, included the donors. The receptor comes from a man aged 25-40 years in good health and CMV-seronegative. The genes are TRBV9 and TRBJ2-7, with 9 bases that match TRBD1. Sample: PBMCs. CDR3 amino acids: CASTPGPDRGYEQYF. The CDR3 DNA sequence: TGTGCCAGCACCCCCGGACCAGACAGGGGGTACGAGCAGTACTTC. Using reference TRBV9 and TRBJ2-7 for the parts outside the CDR3, the full variable domain is DSGVTQTPKHLITATGQRVTLRCSPRSGDLSVYWYQQSLDQGLQFLIQYYNGEERAKGNILERFSAQQFPDLHSELNLSSLELGDSALYFCASTPGPDRGYEQYFGPGTRLTVT.